This T cell receptor (beta chain) was sequenced during a study of T cell responses to AZD1222 COVID-19 vaccine. Findings and limits, study-wide: Spike was spanned by vaccine-associated CD4 TCRs, which were dominant at 160-218 and 743-854. Recipients of two AZD1222 doses showed rising Spike-specific TCR breadth and depth. Unmutated variant regions are reportedly targeted by nearly half of spike-specific TCRs. AZD1222 recipients seropositive at baseline numbered only 5 to 7.

Regarding this clone: Antigen unknown.

Profiling relied on immunoSEQ multiplex PCR, and the TCRdb table lists in-frame clones only, not all of them. This sample has about 160,000 clones; about 90% occur once, and the top ten carry about 4%. Trimming cost V 1 base and J 1 base, with 9 bases left between them. The V gene's germline CDR1 is SGHVS and CDR2 FQNEAQ. The CDR3 has 15 residues. The chain uses TRBV7-8 and TRBJ2-3; tentatively, D is TRBD1 (6 bases). The TCR comes from an adult in good health. The specimen was peripheral blood, collected on day 0 of MenACWY control vaccination. Here the CDR3 reads CASSLDRVGTDTQYF. In nucleotides, the CDR3 is TGTGCCAGCAGCTTAGACAGGGTCGGCACAGATACGCAGTATTTT.